Given below is one T cell receptor beta chain in context. Its recognized antigen is unknown. No clone much larger than this one lies a single base away; base qualities are absent. The trim is 2 bases for V and 8 bases for J, with a gap of 9 bases between the germline ends. The cysteine opens and the phenylalanine closes a CDR3 of 13 amino acids. CDR3 DNA is the only sequence kept; it has 39 bases, read in frame from the first base. The germline V gene encodes CDR1 LNHDA and CDR2 SQIVND (reference sequence). These data originate in a study of glioma-infiltrating T cells after dendritic cell vaccination (dated by TCRdb to the mid-2010s). Notes on the research overall: Of the 15 glioblastoma patients in the cohort, all drawn from Phase I and II dendritic cell vaccination trials, 9 were newly diagnosed and 6 had recurrent disease. Deep sequencing of TCR beta CDR3 regions was used to quantify tumor-infiltrating lymphocyte content and compare tumor and blood repertoires in dendritic cell-vaccinated glioblastoma patients. Between the early 2000s and the early 2010s, the patients were given dendritic cell vaccination pulsed with autologous tumor lysate. Survival after dendritic cell vaccination was correlated with TCR sequencing metrics, such as TIL content and the overlap between tumor and blood repertoires. To make the vaccine, monocyte-derived dendritic cells were cultured for about seven days with IL-4 and GM-CSF and then pulsed overnight with autologous tumor lysate. Patients received three intradermal dendritic cell vaccine injections at biweekly intervals in the arm below the axilla. Results the study describes overall, beyond this receptor: The three-group TCR overlap response model was described as speculative and requiring prospective validation. No direct relationship between TCR clonality and survival was found, suggesting a diverse polyclonal response may matter. Longer time to progression and overall survival after dendritic cell vaccination were predicted by higher estimated pretreatment TIL content. The cohort was small and heterogeneous, only a few patients had full blood and tumor sets, and even fewer had initial-recurrent tumor pairs.

The immunoSEQ assay amplified TCRB CDR3 regions from approximately 2 micrograms of genomic DNA, or from all available DNA when less than that amount was available. Multiplex PCR used 60 forward primers for TCR V beta segments and 13 reverse primers for J beta segments. To estimate the number of reads per starting template, synthetic control templates were added to each sample at limiting dilution. The Illumina HiSeq System generated sequencing reads of 87 bp. On the study's bioinformatics: PCR and sequencing errors were removed by a nearest neighbor algorithm that merged closely related sequences. TCR overlap was measured as the percentage of unique tumor TCR beta sequences also present in the same patient's peripheral blood. Held by TCRdb, this immuneACCESS table contains in-frame sequences only and omits some clones. Under half of the omission traces to an unresolved V gene where checked; the cause of the rest is unknown. V and J calls and clone size follow that table, whereas D and trimming were derived from the DNA. The sample profile shows about 73,000 clones; approximately 80% of them were found once. Jointly, the top ten make up 2% to 2.5% of the sample.

Selection of patients required sufficient residual fresh-frozen tumor tissue and over two years of available survival data. Although molecular status otherwise differed among the glioblastoma patients, no patient had an isocitrate dehydrogenase mutation. PBMC collection took place before vaccination, two weeks after the third vaccination, and at tumor progression if progression occurred. The Qiagen DNeasy Blood extraction Kit was used for extraction of genomic DNA. The sequence is built from TRBV19 and TRBJ1-4, with no reliable assignment of the D segment. The sequence derives from a human donor with glioblastoma. The sequences come from blood, collected before dendritic cell vaccination. The CDR3 amino acid sequence is: CASSIPGSEKLFF. The DNA reads TGTGCCAGTAGTATACCGGGTAGCGAAAAACTGTTTTTT.